The clone carrying this T cell receptor beta chain showed up just once. Its antigen remains unidentified. The data were obtained in a study of T cell responses to AZD1222 COVID-19 vaccine. Study observations and caveats: The CD4 TCRs associated with vaccination extended across spike and predominated at 160-218 and 743-854. Only a handful of individuals given AZD1222 were seropositive at baseline. Mostly white British, mostly female donors; authors suggested clonal diversity may be underestimated.

The protocol was immunoSEQ multiplex PCR, while the TCRdb copy is restricted to in-frame clones and leaves out a portion. This repertoire shows some 150,000 clones, roughly 86% found once; its top ten account for 5.1%. This CDR3 comprises 13 residues. Per germline, CDR1 MNHEY and CDR2 SVGAGI. The germline V and J ends were trimmed by 6 bases and 0 bases, with 9 bases remaining between them. This clonotype was sampled from an adult who received the AZD1222 COVID-19 vaccine. Specimen: peripheral blood, collected 28 days after the second AZD1222 dose. The chain uses TRBV6-5 and TRBJ2-7, with D tentatively TRBD1 (6 bases). Here the CDR3 DNA reads TGTGCCAGCAGGGGACAAAGCTCCTACGAGCAGTACTTC. Encoded protein: CASRGQSSYEQYF.